The entry below gives a single T cell receptor (beta chain) sequence along with its context. This specimen belongs to a study of T cell responses to AZD1222 COVID-19 vaccine. V gave up 4 bases and J gave up 3 bases; unmatched junction bases: 5. This CDR3 is 15 amino acids long. Looked up from germline, CDR1 is SGHRS and CDR2 is YFSETQ. Using immunoSEQ multiplex PCR, the repertoire was profiled, and TCRdb retains in-frame clones only, with some absent. The data show about 72,000 clones, 80% to 90% seen once. This clonotype was sampled from an adult who received the AZD1222 COVID-19 vaccine. The sequenced sample was peripheral blood, obtained 28 days after the second AZD1222 dose. The chain has TRBV5-1 and TRBJ2-7; 12 nucleotides agree with TRBD1. The CDR3 here is CASSLGTGGVYEQYF. The CDR3 nucleotides read TGCGCCAGCAGCCTCGGGACAGGGGGCGTCTACGAGCAGTACTTC.